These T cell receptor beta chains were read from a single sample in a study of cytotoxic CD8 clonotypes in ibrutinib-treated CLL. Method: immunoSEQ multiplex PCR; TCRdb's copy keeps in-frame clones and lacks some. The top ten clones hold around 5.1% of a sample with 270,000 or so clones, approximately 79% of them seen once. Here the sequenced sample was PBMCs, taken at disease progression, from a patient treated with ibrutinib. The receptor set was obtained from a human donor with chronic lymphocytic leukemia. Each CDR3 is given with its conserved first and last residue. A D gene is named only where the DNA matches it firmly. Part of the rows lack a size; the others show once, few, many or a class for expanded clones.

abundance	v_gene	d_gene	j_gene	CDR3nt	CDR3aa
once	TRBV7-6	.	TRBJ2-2	TGTGCCAGCAGCTTATTTGAGGGGCGCAACACCGGGGAGCTGTTTTTT	CASSLFEGRNTGELFF
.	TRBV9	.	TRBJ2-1	TGTGCCAGCAGCCCGGGCGGGTCCCACCAATACAATGAGCAGTTCTTC	CASSPGGSHQYNEQFF
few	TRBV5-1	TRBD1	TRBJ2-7	TGCGCCAGCAGCTTTGTGACAGGGGCGAGCTCCTACGAGCAGTACTTC	CASSFVTGASSYEQYF
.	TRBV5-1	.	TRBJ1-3	TGCGCCAGCAGCTTGTCCGTCTCTGGAAACACCATATATTTT	CASSLSVSGNTIYF
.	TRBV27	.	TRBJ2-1	TGTGCCAGCAGTTCAAGACCACGGGGCAATGAGCAGTTCTTC	CASSSRPRGNEQFF
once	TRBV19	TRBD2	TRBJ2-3	TGTGCCAGTAGTATTTCGGGGGGTTTTAATACGCAGTATTTT	CASSISGGFNTQYF
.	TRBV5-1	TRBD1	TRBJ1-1	TGCGCCAGCAGCCTTGGACAGGGGGCGCGTTACACTGAAGCTTTCTTT	CASSLGQGARYTEAFF
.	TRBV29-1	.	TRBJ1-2	TGCAGCGTTGGGGGGGGAAACTATGGCTACACCTTC	CSVGGGNYGYTF
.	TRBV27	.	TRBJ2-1	TGTGCCAGCAGTTTCCCAGGGGCGGGTGAGCAGTTCTTC	CASSFPGAGEQFF
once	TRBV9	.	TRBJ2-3	TGTGCCAGCAGCGTAGGTCTACCAGATACGCAGTATTTT	CASSVGLPDTQYF
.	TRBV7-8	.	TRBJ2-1	TGTGCCAGCGCGGGGCTCTCCTACAATGAGCAGTTCTTC	CASAGLSYNEQFF
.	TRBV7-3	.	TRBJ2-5	TGTGCCAGCAGCTTGGGGCTGGGTGAGACCCAGTACTTC	CASSLGLGETQYF
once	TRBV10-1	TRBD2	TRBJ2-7	TGCGCCAGCAGTGAGCGAGAGGGACTAGCGGGAGGCTACGAGCAGTACTTC	CASSEREGLAGGYEQYF
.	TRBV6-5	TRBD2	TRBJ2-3	TGTGCCAGCAGTTATGGTGGCGGGAGGGGCACAGATACGCAGTATTTT	CASSYGGGRGTDTQYF
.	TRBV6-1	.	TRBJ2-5	TGTGCCAGCAGTGAAGGGCCGGGGCAAGAGACCCAGTACTTC	CASSEGPGQETQYF
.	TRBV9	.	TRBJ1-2	TGTGCCAGCAGGGGGGAGGATGGCTACACCTTC	CASRGEDGYTF
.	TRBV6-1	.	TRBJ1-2	TGTGCCAGCAGTGAAAGTTTAGGGGGTGGCTACACCTTC	CASSESLGGGYTF
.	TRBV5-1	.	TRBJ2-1	TGCGCCAGCAGCTTAGGTTTCGAGCAGTTCTTC	CASSLGFEQFF
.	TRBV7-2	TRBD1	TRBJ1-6	TGTGCCAGCACGACATGGCCAGGGGGCTATAATTCACCCCTCCACTTT	CASTTWPGGYNSPLHF
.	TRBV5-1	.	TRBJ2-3	TGCGCCAGCAGCTTGGCGAGAGCCCCAGATACGCAGTATTTT	CASSLARAPDTQYF
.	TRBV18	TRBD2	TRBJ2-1	TGTGCCAGCTCACTTCTAACTAGCGGGAGGAAAAGCTCCTACAATGAGCAGTTCTTC	CASSLLTSGRKSSYNEQFF
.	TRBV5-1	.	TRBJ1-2	TGCGCCAGCAGCTTGGGAGGCAGGGAAGGGGATGGCTACACCTTC	CASSLGGREGDGYTF
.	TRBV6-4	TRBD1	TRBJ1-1	TGTGCCAGCAGTGCATCCGGGACAGGGATGTCTTTCTTT	CASSASGTGMSFF
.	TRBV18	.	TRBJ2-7	TGTGCCAGCTCACCACTAGGAGGCCCCTACGAGCAGTACTTC	CASSPLGGPYEQYF
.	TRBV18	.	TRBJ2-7	TGTGCCAGCTCACCACAGGGTTTGAGGGGCTACGAGCAGTACTTC	CASSPQGLRGYEQYF
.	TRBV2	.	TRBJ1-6	TGTGCCAGCAGGGACCGGCTCTCCTATAATTCACCCCTCCACTTT	CASRDRLSYNSPLHF
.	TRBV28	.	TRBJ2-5	TGTGCCAGCAGTTTAACCGACAGAGGGTACTTC	CASSLTDRGYF
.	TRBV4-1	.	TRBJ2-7	TGCGCCAGCAGCCTCAGATCCGCCTACGAGCAGTACTTC	CASSLRSAYEQYF
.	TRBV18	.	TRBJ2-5	TGTGCCAGCTCACCAGAGGGTGGTTCCGTGGAGACCCAGTACTTC	CASSPEGGSVETQYF
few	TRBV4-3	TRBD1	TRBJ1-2	TGCGCCAGCAGCCAAGATTGGGACAGGAGGTATGGCTACACCTTC	CASSQDWDRRYGYTF
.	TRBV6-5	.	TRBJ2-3	TGTGCCAGCACCAGGACAGGCACAGATACGCAGTATTTT	CASTRTGTDTQYF
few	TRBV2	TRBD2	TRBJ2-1	TGTGCCAGCAGTGAAGCTTTTGGACTAGCGGGACTTAATGAGCAGTTCTTC	CASSEAFGLAGLNEQFF
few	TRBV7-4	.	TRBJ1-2	TGTGCCAGCAGTACAGGCAGGGACGGGACAAGCTATGGCTACACCTTC	CASSTGRDGTSYGYTF
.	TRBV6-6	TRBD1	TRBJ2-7	TGTGCCAGCAACGAGGGCGCGGGACAGGGTTACGAGCAGTACTTC	CASNEGAGQGYEQYF
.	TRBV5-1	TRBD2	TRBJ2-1	TGCGCCAGCAGCTTGCTAGCGGGGGGTTTGAATGAGCAGTTCTTC	CASSLLAGGLNEQFF
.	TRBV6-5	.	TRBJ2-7	TGTGCCAGCAGTACAACCCCCACCTACGAGCAGTACTTC	CASSTTPTYEQYF
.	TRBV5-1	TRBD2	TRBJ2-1	TGCGCCAGCAGGACTAGCGGGAGGGGGAATGAGCAGTTCTTC	CASRTSGRGNEQFF
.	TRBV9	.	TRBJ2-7	TGTGCCAGCAGCGAAGCCGGGACCACCTACGAGCAGTACTTC	CASSEAGTTYEQYF
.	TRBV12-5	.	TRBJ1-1	TGTGCTAGTGGTTTGGCGAACACTGAAGCTTTCTTT	CASGLANTEAFF
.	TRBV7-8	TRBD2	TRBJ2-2	TGTGCCAGCACTAGCGGGAGGACGAACACCGGGGAGCTGTTTTTT	CASTSGRTNTGELFF
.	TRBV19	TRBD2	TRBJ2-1	TGTGCCAGTAGTCCCCGACTAGCGGGGTCCTCCTACAATGAGCAGTTCTTC	CASSPRLAGSSYNEQFF
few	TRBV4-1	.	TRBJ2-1	TGCGCCAGCAGCCAAGATCCCGCTAGCCTCTCCTACAATGAGCAGTTCTTC	CASSQDPASLSYNEQFF
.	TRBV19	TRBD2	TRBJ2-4	TGTGCCAGTAGAACCTTAGCGGGCGGGGGGACCAAAAACATTCAGTACTTC	CASRTLAGGGTKNIQYF
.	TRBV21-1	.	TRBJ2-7	TGTGCCAGCAGCGTATGGGGCTACGAGCAGTACTTC	CASSVWGYEQYF
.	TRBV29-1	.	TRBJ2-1	TGCAGCGCGGACGCGGATAGTGGGTACAATGAGCAGTTCTTC	CSADADSGYNEQFF
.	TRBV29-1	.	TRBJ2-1	TGCAGCGTTGAATATCCGGGAGTAGCCTACAATGAGCAGTTCTTC	CSVEYPGVAYNEQFF